What follows is one TCR beta chain and its context. Every isolated RNA sample was fully reverse transcribed, so sequencing captured expressed TCRB transcripts. Profiled with immunoSEQ multiplex PCR; TCRdb holds only in-frame clones, not every one. The sample carries around 200,000 clones, around an eighth recorded once. The record originates from a study of beta chain features in type 1 diabetes. The CDR3 runs 13 residues. The V gene lost 3 bases and the J gene lost 6 bases, with 9 bases spanning the gap. Germline assignment: CDR1 ENHRY and CDR2 SYGVKD. The receptor's source is a woman younger than 30 in good health. The chain is built from TRBV10-3 and TRBJ1-5; no clear D. Material: central memory CD4+ T cells from blood. CDR3 sequence (DNA): TGTGCCATCAGTGACGCTGAGGGTCAGCCCCAGCATTTT. This encodes CAISDAEGQPQHF.